These 19 T cell receptor beta chains were all obtained from the same sample, sequenced in a study of regulatory T cells in long-lasting Graves disease. Construction of TCR beta libraries relied on iRepertoire HTBI primers and on Arm-PCR targeting CDR3 regions. TCRdb used MiXCR to reprocess the multiplex PCR reads, holding one entry per CDR3 protein. The sample shows 400,000 to 500,000 distinct CDR3 sequences, around 16% of them seen only once. Time point specified: newly diagnosed GD, antithyroid drugs for less than 3 months. RNA from PBMCs was the source of the TCR library. These records were also assigned to another study, of T cells in Graves' hyperthyroidism and ophthalmopathy.

The starting material was peripheral blood mononuclear cells (PBMCs), obtained at new diagnosis, from a patient treated with antithyroid drugs. These TCRs come from a woman aged 35 to 49 with Graves disease.

This clonotype was counted at least ten times. This rearrangement joins TRBV24-1 to TRBJ2-5; 13 nucleotides agree with TRBD2. J gave up 4 bases and V 4 bases, and 11 bases lay outside the gene matches. The V gene's germline CDR1 is KGHDR and CDR2 SFDVKD. The CDR3 is 18 residues long. The chain's CDR3 is CATSDGTSGDVRGETQYF. The CDR3 DNA follows: TGTGCCACCAGTGACGGGACTAGCGGGGATGTGAGAGGAGAGACCCAGTACTTC.

This clonotype was counted many times. The CDR3 loop is CASSSLEAGPQHF. The CDR3 DNA reads TGTGCCAGCAGCTCCTTGGAGGCAGGCCCCCAGCATTTT. This chain joins TRBV7-9 and TRBJ1-5; D ambiguous. Germline V CDR1 and CDR2: SEHNR, FQNEAQ (reference sequence). CDR3 length: 13 amino acids. The V gene lost 4 bases and the J gene lost 10 bases, with 14 bases spanning the gap.

The chain joins TRBV3-1 to TRBJ2-7; D is unclear. The V end was cut by 8 bases, the J end by 5 bases, with 10 bases between. Germline CDR1 LGHDT, CDR2 YNNKEL (reference sequence). The CDR3 spans 11 residues. The CDR3 sequence is CASVQVHEQYF. As DNA, the CDR3 is TGTGCCAGCGTCCAAGTTCACGAGCAGTACTTC.

This clonotype turned up a few times. This sequence joins TRBV5-1 and TRBJ2-3, with D perhaps TRBD1 (7 bases). Germline V gene data show CDR1 as SGHRS and CDR2 as YFSETQ. This CDR3 spans 15 amino acids. Deletions cut 4 bases from V and 1 base from J, with 13 bases between. CDR3 DNA: TGCGCCAGCAGCACCAGGGGGGATGGCACAGATACGCAGTATTTT. This encodes CASSTRGDGTDTQYF.

The V and J genes are TRBV6-2 or TRBV6-3 and TRBJ1-4; D gene unclear. The V end lost 5 bases, the J end lost 1 base, and 14 bases lay between the germline ends. Germline-derived CDR1 and CDR2 are MNHEY and SVGEGT. The CDR3 runs to 16 residues. CDR3 region: CASSGGPPGTNEKLFF. CDR3 DNA: TGTGCCAGCAGTGGTGGACCTCCAGGAACTAATGAAAAACTGTTTTTT.

This clonotype was seen repeatedly, ten times or more. Here the CDR3 reads CASSAGTGRNQPQHF. The CDR3, as DNA: TGTGCCAGCTCGGCAGGGACAGGGCGCAATCAGCCCCAGCATTTT. The chain joins TRBV18 to TRBJ1-5; 9 bases fit TRBD1. This CDR3 has 15 residues. From germline, CDR1 is KGHSH and CDR2 LQKENI. The junction had 5 bases not matched to a gene; V was cut back by 6 bases and J by 2 bases.

This clonotype appeared many times. The chain combines TRBV2 with TRBJ2-2; TRBD1 agrees at 7 bases. This CDR3 comprises 15 residues. Germline CDR1 reads SNHLY; CDR2 reads FYNNEI. V lost 6 bases to trimming and J lost 1 base; unmatched junction nucleotides: 5. The CDR3 here is CASRDWDRNTGELFF. Written as DNA, the CDR3 is TGTGCCAGCAGGGACTGGGACAGGAACACCGGGGAGCTGTTTTTT.

This clonotype was picked up many times. This chain uses TRBV20-1 with TRBJ2-3; tentatively, D is TRBD2 (6 bases). Germline V CDR1 and CDR2: DFQATT, SNEGSKA (reference sequence). The V end lost 5 bases, the J end lost 7 bases, and 16 bases lay between the germline ends. The CDR3 covers 13 residues. The CDR3 loop is CSASGTEDYTQYF. The CDR3 DNA reads TGCAGTGCTTCCGGGACTGAGGATTATACGCAGTATTTT.

A few counts support this clonotype. The chain couples TRBV12-3 or TRBV12-4 to TRBJ2-3, with D maybe TRBD2 (5 bases). The CDR3 is made up of 14 amino acids. V shed 4 bases and J shed 2 bases, with 10 bases lying between them. CDR3 nucleotides: TGTGCCAGCAGTTCGGAGACTAACACAGATACGCAGTATTTT. This translates into CASSSETNTDTQYF.

This clonotype was seen a few times. The CDR3 coding sequence is TGTGCCAGCAGCGTAGGCACCGGGAGCCCTAGCACAGATACGCAGTATTTT. Translated, it gives CASSVGTGSPSTDTQYF. The chain combines TRBV9 with TRBJ2-3; a possible D gene is TRBD2 (6 bases). The ends were cut back, 0 bases at V and 0 bases at J, with 14 bases in the middle. This CDR3 region has 17 residues. Germline V gene sequence: CDR1 SGDLS, CDR2 YYNGEE. The full variable domain, in which reference TRBV9 and TRBJ2-3 provide the parts outside the CDR3, is DSGVTQTPKHLITATGQRVTLRCSPRSGDLSVYWYQQSLDQGLQFLIQYYNGEERAKGNILERFSAQQFPDLHSELNLSSLELGDSALYFCASSVGTGSPSTDTQYFGPGTRLTVL.

This clonotype was counted at least ten times. The rearrangement links TRBV10-2 to TRBJ1-1, with D uncertain. V shed 6 bases and J shed 0 bases, with 2 bases lying between them. Germline V gene lookup returns CDR1 WSHSY and CDR2 SAAADI. The CDR3 length is 11 residues. CDR3 DNA: TGCGCCAGCAGGCTGAACACTGAAGCTTTCTTT. Amino acid sequence: CASRLNTEAFF.

The rearrangement links TRBV20-1 to TRBJ2-1, with unresolved D. Trimming removed 0 bases from V and 7 bases from J, with 7 bases in between. The CDR3 runs to 12 residues. CDR1 and CDR2 from the germline V gene are DFQATT and SNEGSKA (reference sequence). The CDR3 region is CSARDGRNEQFF. CDR3 bases: TGCAGTGCTAGAGATGGTCGGAATGAGCAGTTCTTC.

This clonotype was counted only a few times. This sequence joins TRBV19 and TRBJ2-7; TRBD2 agrees at 7 bases. The CDR3 is made up of 17 amino acids. V lost 2 bases, J lost 2 bases, and 12 bases stayed unmatched. Germline CDR1 and CDR2: LNHDA and SQIVND (reference sequence). This CDR3 reads CASSIRTSRGSTYEQYF. CDR3 bases: TGTGCCAGTAGTATACGGACTAGTAGGGGTTCGACCTACGAGCAGTACTTC.

This clonotype was detected ten times or more. This sequence joins TRBV7-9 and TRBJ2-1; D is ambiguous. CDR1 SEHNR and CDR2 FQNEAQ come from the germline V gene (reference sequence). This CDR3 contains 16 residues. V shed 7 bases and J shed 0 bases, with 16 bases lying between them. CDR3 sequence reads: CASTTMALSSYNEQFF. CDR3 in DNA: TGTGCCAGCACTACTATGGCCCTGAGCTCCTACAATGAGCAGTTCTTC.

This clonotype was counted ten times or more. The V call is TRBV27, the J call TRBJ2-7; either TRBD1 or TRBD2 may fit D (5 bases each). CDR3 length: 15 amino acids. Germline V lookup: CDR1 MNHEY, CDR2 SMNVEV (reference sequence). V was shortened by 0 bases and J by 5 bases, with 14 bases between the two germline ends. CDR3 sequence (DNA): TGTGCCAGCAGTTTATCCGGGACGGCGAGCAACGAGCAGTACTTC. As protein: CASSLSGTASNEQYF.

In its sample, this clonotype was seen many times. V gene TRBV16 combines with J gene TRBJ2-2; D call uncertain. The V end was cut by 4 bases, the J end by 1 base, with 4 bases between. The CDR3 has 13 residues. CDR1 is KGHSY, CDR2 FQNENV, per germline. Written as DNA, the CDR3 is TGTGCCAGCAGCCCTATGAACACCGGGGAGCTGTTTTTT. Protein sequence: CASSPMNTGELFF.

This clonotype was recorded at least ten times. The rearrangement links TRBV11-3 to TRBJ2-2; weak D call: TRBD2 (5 bases). Germline loops: CDR1 SGHNT, CDR2 YENEEA. CDR3 length: 15 amino acids. V lost 2 bases and J lost 4, with 11 bases in between. CDR3 amino acids: CASSLRLGSTGELFF. CDR3 DNA sequence: TGTGCCAGCAGCTTACGGCTGGGGAGCACCGGGGAGCTGTTTTTT.

This clonotype has at least ten counts. The V and J genes are TRBV5-1 and TRBJ2-7; D not resolved. The germline V gene has CDR1 SGHRS and CDR2 YFSETQ. The CDR3 is 14 amino acids. The ends were cut back, 0 bases at V and 4 bases at J, with 11 bases in the middle. CDR3 amino acids: CASSLAPSEYEQYF. CDR3 in DNA: TGCGCCAGCAGCTTGGCCCCTAGTGAGTACGAGCAGTACTTC.

In its sample, this clonotype was seen many times. J is TRBJ1-2 and V is TRBV6-5; D not resolved. From germline, CDR1 is MNHEY and CDR2 SVGAGI. The CDR3 length is 15 residues. Trimming took off 0 bases at V and 3 bases at J, with 11 bases between the two ends. CDR3 in DNA: TGTGCCAGCAGTTACTCGATAGACGCCGACTATGGCTACACCTTC. Protein: CASSYSIDADYGYTF.